This entry concerns a single T cell receptor (beta chain). This clone was counted a few times. Which antigen it targets is not known. No qualities accompany the bases; no much larger clone lies one base away. This specimen's time point label, per the study, means: week 5, during vaccination. Each vaccine dose was 300 ug of a 20-mer mutant IDH1 peptide in Montanide, given subcutaneously with topical imiquimod. Newly diagnosed WHO grade 3 or 4 IDH1-mutant astrocytomas showing loss of nuclear ATRX were present in the donors. The samples were drawn from NOA16, a multicentre, single-arm, open-label phase I trial in Germany that tested a mutant IDH1 peptide vaccine in humans for the first time. Genomic DNA for TCRB sequencing was extracted from EDTA blood using the DNeasy Blood and Tissue Kit. The library was obtained by the immunoSEQ multiplex PCR assay. Following the manufacturer's protocol, the hsTCRB Kit was used to amplify rearranged TCR beta chain sequences. Sequencing of TCRB libraries was carried out on an Illumina MiSeq. On the authors' methods: The kit vendor's proprietary platform handled demultiplexing, trimming and gene mapping. As stored in TCRdb, this immuneACCESS dataset retains in-frame rearrangements with V and J assigned. A fraction of the clones does not appear; measured against another copy, unresolved V genes explain less than half of the discrepancy, and the remainder lacks a known reason. The V and J calls and clone size are taken from that table; D and trimming were inferred from the DNA. Recorded for this sample are about 38,000 clones; approximately 80% of them occurred a single time. 5.5% of the sample is in the top ten clones.

The data are from a study of a mutant IDH1 vaccine in newly diagnosed glioma (dated by TCRdb to the early 2020s). Looking at the study overall: Patients received eight vaccinations in weeks 1, 3, 5, 7, 11, 15, 19 and 23, corresponding to visits V03 through V10. Vaccination was initiated 4-6 weeks after radiotherapy alone, or concurrently with temozolomide cycles in the chemotherapy-containing groups. Of the 25 to 40 treated patients, around 62% were male and approximately 38% were female, and the mean age was roughly 40 years. Prior to enrollment, patients had been given standard therapy consisting of radiotherapy alone, temozolomide alone, or radiochemotherapy with temozolomide, with the combination given to most patients. Peripheral blood was drawn at six visits: V03 (baseline), V05, V07, V10, V12 and V13. Longitudinal TCRB deep sequencing was performed for some 25 treated patients wherever samples were available for exploratory analyses.

Findings and caveats that apply to the study as a whole: No apparent relationship was observed between pseudoprogression and alterations in the top peripheral T cell clonotypes detected by TCRB sequencing. The authors stated that sample limitations prevented analyses of patient blood samples from being reproduced. Availability determined which PBMC samples were chosen for TCRB deep sequencing. Immune responses induced by the vaccine were seen in 93.3% of patients across multiple MHC alleles.

The receptor was derived from a man in his forties or fifties with glioma. Material: PBMCs, obtained from a glioma patient whose treatment included an IDH1 peptide vaccine.

This receptor has the CDR3 CATTTRRGSPLHF. At the DNA level, the sequence is TGTGCCACTACGACCCGGCGGGGTTCACCCCTCCACTTT. The rearrangement combines TRBV6-1 with TRBJ1-6; the D segment cannot be called with confidence. In the germline V gene, CDR1 corresponds to MNHNS and CDR2 to SASEGT. The trim is 10 bases for V and 9 bases for J, with a gap of 16 bases between the germline ends. The CDR3, cysteine through phenylalanine, is 13 amino acids long. This entry keeps only the CDR3 DNA: 39 bases, framed from base 1.